The rows below give T cell receptor beta chains drawn from one sample of a study of blood T cell repertoires in COVID-19. Clones were sequenced by immunoSEQ multiplex PCR, and TCRdb holds only the in-frame ones, with some missing. The repertoire holds fewer than 150,000 clones, with around 80% as singletons. The sequenced sample consisted of peripheral blood. The receptors stem from a man aged 55 to 70 who had recovered from COVID-19. Each CDR3 is given with its conserved first and last residue. Fields, in order: D gene, clone size, J gene, V gene, CDR3 protein, CDR3 DNA. The D gene is left open where the match is weak. Clone size appears in some rows only: once, few, many, or a class for an expanded clone.

D: TRBD2
size: few
J: TRBJ2-5
V: TRBV7-2
CDR3: CASSLGGSTQETQYF
DNA: TGTGCCAGCAGCTTGGGCGGGAGTACCCAAGAGACCCAGTACTTC

D: NA
size: NA
J: TRBJ2-6
V: TRBV7-3
CDR3: CASSLSRSGANVLTF
DNA: TGTGCCAGCAGCCTGAGCCGCTCTGGGGCCAACGTCCTGACTTTC

D: NA
size: NA
J: TRBJ1-2
V: TRBV15
CDR3: CATSRDQGSGSYTF
DNA: TGTGCCACCAGCAGAGATCAGGGTTCCGGATCCTACACCTTC

D: NA
size: NA
J: TRBJ2-1
V: TRBV5-5
CDR3: CASSFGAHNEQFF
DNA: TGTGCCAGCAGCTTCGGAGCCCACAATGAGCAGTTCTTC

D: NA
size: once
J: TRBJ1-6
V: TRBV5-6
CDR3: CASSLDSYNSPLHF
DNA: TGTGCCAGCAGCTTAGACAGTTATAATTCACCCCTCCACTTT

D: NA
size: NA
J: TRBJ1-1
V: TRBV6-6
CDR3: CASSYGQGGTPEAFF
DNA: TGTGCCAGCAGTTACGGGCAGGGAGGTACGCCTGAAGCTTTCTTT

D: NA
size: NA
J: TRBJ1-2
V: TRBV19
CDR3: CASSPNREPDYGYTF
DNA: TGTGCCAGTAGCCCTAATCGGGAGCCCGACTATGGCTACACCTTC

D: TRBD1
size: NA
J: TRBJ2-5
V: TRBV5-1
CDR3: CASRGTGTGALDQYF
DNA: TGCGCCAGCAGAGGTACCGGGACAGGGGCACTGGACCAGTACTTC

D: NA
size: few
J: TRBJ2-2
V: TRBV7-2
CDR3: CASSSLQGGYTGELFF
DNA: TGTGCCAGCAGCTCGTTACAGGGCGGGTACACCGGGGAGCTGTTTTTT

D: NA
size: NA
J: TRBJ1-6
V: TRBV5-5
CDR3: CASSPWGEAHSPLHF
DNA: TGTGCCAGCAGCCCATGGGGGGAAGCTCATTCACCCCTCCACTTT

D: NA
size: NA
J: TRBJ2-2
V: TRBV19
CDR3: CASSIGRVNTGELFF
DNA: TGTGCCAGTAGTATCGGCAGGGTGAACACCGGGGAGCTGTTTTTT

D: NA
size: few
J: TRBJ2-5
V: TRBV18
CDR3: CASTPGQHQETQYF
DNA: TGTGCCAGCACGCCAGGGCAGCACCAAGAGACCCAGTACTTC

D: TRBD2
size: NA
J: TRBJ2-3
V: TRBV5-1
CDR3: CASSPGSSGDTQYF
DNA: TGCGCCAGCAGCCCGGGGAGTAGCGGGGATACGCAGTATTTT

D: TRBD2
size: NA
J: TRBJ2-3
V: TRBV3-1/TRBV3-2
CDR3: CASSQDLAGVTDTQYF
DNA: TGTGCCAGCAGCCAAGATCTGGCGGGGGTCACAGATACGCAGTATTTT

D: NA
size: NA
J: TRBJ1-4
V: TRBV6-5
CDR3: CASSPPGWEGEKLFF
DNA: TGTGCCAGCTCCCCGCCTGGGTGGGAGGGCGAAAAACTGTTTTTT

D: TRBD2
size: NA
J: TRBJ2-7
V: TRBV12-3/TRBV12-4
CDR3: CASSLGLALEQYF
DNA: TGTGCCAGCAGTCTTGGACTAGCGCTCGAGCAGTACTTC

D: NA
size: NA
J: TRBJ2-7
V: TRBV15
CDR3: CATSRGGDRAYEQYF
DNA: TGTGCCACCAGCAGAGGGGGGGACAGAGCCTACGAGCAGTACTTC